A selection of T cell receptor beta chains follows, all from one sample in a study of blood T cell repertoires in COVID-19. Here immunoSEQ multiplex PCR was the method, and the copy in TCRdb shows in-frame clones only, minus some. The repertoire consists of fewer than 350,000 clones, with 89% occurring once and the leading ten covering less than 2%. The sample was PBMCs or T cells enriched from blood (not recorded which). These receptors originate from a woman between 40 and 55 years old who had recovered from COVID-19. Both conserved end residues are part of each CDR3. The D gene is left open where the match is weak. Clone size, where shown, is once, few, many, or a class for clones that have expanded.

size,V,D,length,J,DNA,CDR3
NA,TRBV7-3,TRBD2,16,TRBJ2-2,TGTGCCAGCAGCCCCCTAGCGGGAGGGGTCACCGGGGAGCTGTTTTTT,CASSPLAGGVTGELFF
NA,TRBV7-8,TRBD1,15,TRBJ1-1,TGTGCCAGCAGCTCACGACAGGGCCGGGGCACTGAAGCTTTCTTT,CASSSRQGRGTEAFF
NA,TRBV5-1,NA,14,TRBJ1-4,TGCGCCAGCAGGTTAGAAGCAACTAATGAAAAACTGTTTTTT,CASRLEATNEKLFF
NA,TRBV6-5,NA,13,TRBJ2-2,TGTGCCAGCAGTTACGGGCGGACAGGGGAGCTGTTTTTT,CASSYGRTGELFF
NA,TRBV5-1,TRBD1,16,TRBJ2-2,TGCGCCAGCAGCAGCACCGGGACAGGGGTCTACGGGGAGCTGTTTTTT,CASSSTGTGVYGELFF
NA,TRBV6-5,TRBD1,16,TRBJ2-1,TGTGCCAGCAGCTACAGGGGGACAGGCTCTTACAATGAGCAGTTCTTC,CASSYRGTGSYNEQFF
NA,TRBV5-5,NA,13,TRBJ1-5,TGTGCCAGCAGCTCCTTCGGGGGGCAGCCCCAGCATTTT,CASSSFGGQPQHF
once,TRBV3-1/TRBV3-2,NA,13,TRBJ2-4,TGTGCCAGCAGCAACGTTAGGGCGGGCATTCAGTACTTC,CASSNVRAGIQYF
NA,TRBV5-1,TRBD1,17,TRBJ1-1,TGCGCCAGCAGCTTCTCGGGACAGGGGACCCTGAACACTGAAGCTTTCTTT,CASSFSGQGTLNTEAFF
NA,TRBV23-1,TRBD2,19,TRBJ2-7,TGCGCCAGCAAACCCCTTAGCGGGTTTGGCCGCTTATCCTCCTACGAGCAGTACTTC,CASKPLSGFGRLSSYEQYF
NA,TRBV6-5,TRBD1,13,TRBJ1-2,TGTGCCGCCGCGGACAGGTTGAGTTATAGCTACACCTTC,CAAADRLSYSYTF
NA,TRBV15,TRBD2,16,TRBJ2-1,TGTGCCACCAGCAGAGTGGGGACTAGGCCTAACAATGAGCAGTTCTTC,CATSRVGTRPNNEQFF
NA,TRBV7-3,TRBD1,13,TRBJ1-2,TGTGCCAGCAGCCCACAGGGGGCGCGGGGCTACACCTTC,CASSPQGARGYTF
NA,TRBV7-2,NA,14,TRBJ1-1,TGTGCCAGCAGCTTTCCCTTCGGGAACACTGAAGCTTTCTTT,CASSFPFGNTEAFF
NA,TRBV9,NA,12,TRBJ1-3,TGTGCCTCGGGAACAGCACGAAACACCATATATTTT,CASGTARNTIYF
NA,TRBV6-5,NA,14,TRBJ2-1,TGTGCCAGCAGATCAGCGGGTTCCTACAATGAGCAGTTCTTC,CASRSAGSYNEQFF
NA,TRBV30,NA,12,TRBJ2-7,TGTGCCTGGAGCCCCGACAGTTACGAGCAGTACTTC,CAWSPDSYEQYF
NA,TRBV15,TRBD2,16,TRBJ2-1,TGTGCCACCAGCAGCGACAGGGCGGGAGGGCCGCGGGAGCAGTTCTTC,CATSSDRAGGPREQFF
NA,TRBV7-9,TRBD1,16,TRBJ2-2,TGTGCCAGCAGCTTATTTGGGACAGGGGTAACCGGGGAGCTGTTTTTT,CASSLFGTGVTGELFF
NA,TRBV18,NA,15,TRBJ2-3,TGTGCCAGCTCGAGGGACTCGCCGAGCACAGATACGCAGTATTTT,CASSRDSPSTDTQYF
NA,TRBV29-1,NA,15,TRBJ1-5,TGCAGCGTTGCCGAGGGGGACGGTCGCAATCAGCCCCAGCATTTT,CSVAEGDGRNQPQHF
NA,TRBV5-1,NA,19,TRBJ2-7,TGCGCCAGCAGCCTGCCCCCACGGGACTCCCGTCGCGACTACTACGAGCAGTACTTC,CASSLPPRDSRRDYYEQYF
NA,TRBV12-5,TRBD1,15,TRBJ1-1,TGTGCTAGTGGTTTTTCAGGGGGCATGAACACTGAAGCTTTCTTT,CASGFSGGMNTEAFF
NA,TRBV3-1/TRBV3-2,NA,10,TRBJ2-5,TGTGCCAGCGGACTTGGGACCCAGTACTTC,CASGLGTQYF
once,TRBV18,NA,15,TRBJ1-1,TGTGCCAGCTCACCACCGCAGGGGCAGGTGACTGAAGCTTTCTTT,CASSPPQGQVTEAFF
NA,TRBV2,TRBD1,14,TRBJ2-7,TGTGCCAGCTTACCCTGGGACAGGGGGCAGGAGCAGTACTTC,CASLPWDRGQEQYF
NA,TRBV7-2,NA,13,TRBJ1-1,TGTGCCAGCAGCTCCGTTCCGAGGAGCGAAGCTTTCTTT,CASSSVPRSEAFF
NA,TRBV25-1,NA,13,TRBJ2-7,TGTGCCAGCAGTGAGCTAAGCACCTACGAGCAGTACTTC,CASSELSTYEQYF
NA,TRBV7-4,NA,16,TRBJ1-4,TGTGCCAGCAGCCCACCCCCCCAGGTGCAGTGTGAAAAACTGTTTTTT,CASSPPPQVQCEKLFF
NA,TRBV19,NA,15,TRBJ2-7,TGTGCCAGTAGTATAGATTACAGTTCGGCCTACGAGCAGTACTTC,CASSIDYSSAYEQYF
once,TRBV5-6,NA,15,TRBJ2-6,TGTGCCAGCAGCGAGACAGGTACTGGGGCCAACGTCCTGACTTTC,CASSETGTGANVLTF
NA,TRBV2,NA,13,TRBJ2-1,TGTGCCAGCAGTCCTATGAGAATACATGAGCAGTTCTTC,CASSPMRIHEQFF
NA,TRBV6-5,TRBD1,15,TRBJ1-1,TGTGCCAGCAGATTACAGGGGGGCGCGGGCACTGAAGCTTTCTTT,CASRLQGGAGTEAFF
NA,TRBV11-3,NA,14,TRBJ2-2,TGTGCCAGCAGCTACCAAGGGGCAGCCGGGGAGCTGTTTTTT,CASSYQGAAGELFF
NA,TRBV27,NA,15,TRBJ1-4,TGTGCCAGCAGTTCAACCCCAGGGATTAGTGAAAAACTGTTTTTT,CASSSTPGISEKLFF
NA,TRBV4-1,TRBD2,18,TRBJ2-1,TGCGCCAGCAGCCGGGCCGGGACTAGCGGGGGGGCGATCAATGAGCAGTTCTTC,CASSRAGTSGGAINEQFF
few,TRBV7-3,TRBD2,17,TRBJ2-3,TGTGCCAGCAGCGCGCAACCTCTAGCGGGGGGCACAGATACGCAGTATTTT,CASSAQPLAGGTDTQYF
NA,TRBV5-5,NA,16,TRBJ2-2,TGTGCCAGCAGCACTGAAAGCGGAACAAACACCGGGGAGCTGTTTTTT,CASSTESGTNTGELFF